This entry lists 22 T cell receptor beta chains sequenced from one sample in a study of vaccination and CD4 T cells after COVID-19. Their recognized antigens are unknown. Treatment denoted: roughly 10-day PBMC culture with coronavirus spike peptide pools or control peptides (ViraFEST assay). Oncomine TCR Beta short-read sequencing was applied to DNA from cultured CD4+ T cells. MiXCR was run by TCRdb on the PCR reads, yielding one entry per CDR3 protein. The data hold over 14,000 distinct CDR3 sequences, with 25% to 40% observed a single time. The starting material was CD4+ T cells from blood, cultured in vitro, obtained after SARS-CoV-2 vaccination. The receptors shown here come from a human donor who had recovered from COVID-19.

This clonotype came up a few times. This chain links TRBV10-3 with TRBJ2-7; a weak D match, TRBD2 (6 bases). Germline CDR1 ENHRY, CDR2 SYGVKD. Trimming removed 9 bases at V and 6 bases at J, with 18 bases between. This CDR3 is 13 amino acids long. This chain's CDR3 is CAIRRGSETEQYF. The DNA for the CDR3 is TGTGCCATTCGGCGGGGTAGTGAAACCGAGCAGTACTTC.

The rearrangement links TRBV9 to TRBJ2-7, with D perhaps matching TRBD2 (6 bases). V was clipped by 4 bases and J by 1 base, with 12 bases between them. From germline, CDR1 is SGDLS and CDR2 YYNGEE. The length of the CDR3 is 14 residues. CDR3 in DNA: TGTGCCAGCAGCCCCCGACTAGTTTCCTACGAGCAGTACTTC. It specifies CASSPRLVSYEQYF.

J is TRBJ2-5 and V is TRBV30; 8 bases agree with TRBD1. Germline V lookup: CDR1 GTSNPN, CDR2 SVGIG (reference sequence). J lost 4 bases, V lost 0 bases, and 4 bases had no gene match. The CDR3 is 14 amino acids. The DNA for the CDR3 is TGTGCCTGGAGTGTCACAGGGGGACTAGAGACCCAGTACTTC. Protein sequence: CAWSVTGGLETQYF.

This clonotype was counted a few times. The chain links TRBV5-1 to TRBJ1-2, with TRBD1 identical over 8 bases. This CDR3 has 15 amino acids. Trimming took 4 bases from V and 0 from J; bases not matched to a gene: 5. Germline V lookup: CDR1 SGHRS, CDR2 YFSETQ. The CDR3 reads CASSRDRGANYGYTF. The DNA for the CDR3 is TGCGCCAGCAGCCGAGACAGGGGAGCTAACTATGGCTACACCTTC.

V gene TRBV10-1 combines with J gene TRBJ1-1; D not resolved. Germline V gene sequence: CDR1 WNHNN, CDR2 SYGVQD (reference sequence). This CDR3 region has 13 residues. V was shortened by 3 bases and J by 1 base, with 6 bases between the two germline ends. The CDR3 is CASSEGGNTEAFF. The CDR3 coding sequence is TGCGCCAGCAGTGAAGGTGGGAACACTGAAGCTTTCTTT.

This sequence joins TRBV7-9 and TRBJ2-1; no reliable D call. This CDR3 comprises 14 residues. The V end was cut by 6 bases, the J end by 6 bases, with 15 bases between. Germline CDR1 and CDR2: SEHNR and FQNEAQ (reference sequence). The CDR3 nucleotides read TGTGCCAGCAGTCGGGCTATAGGGCTCAATGAGCAGTTCTTC. It encodes CASSRAIGLNEQFF.

This clonotype has a handful of counts. The genes are TRBV2 and TRBJ2-5, with unresolved D. The V end was cut by 8 bases, the J end by 5 bases, with 6 bases between. There are 10 residues in the CDR3. Germline lookup yields CDR1 SNHLY and CDR2 FYNNEI. The CDR3: CASRGETQYF. The CDR3 nucleotides are TGTGCCAGCCGTGGGGAGACCCAGTACTTC.

The sample holds a few counts of this clonotype. This chain links TRBV19 with TRBJ1-1; D perhaps matches TRBD1 (6 bases). This CDR3 has 14 residues. V lost 6 bases to trimming and J lost 1 base, with 12 bases between them. Germline V lookup: CDR1 LNHDA, CDR2 SQIVND (reference sequence). The chain's CDR3 is CASSQQGRNTEAFF. As DNA, the CDR3 is TGTGCCAGTAGCCAACAGGGCCGGAACACTGAAGCTTTCTTT. Together with reference TRBV19 and TRBJ1-1, the CDR3 gives the full variable domain: DGGITQSPKYLFRKEGQNVTLSCEQNLNHDAMYWYRQDPGQGLRLIYYSQIVNDFQKGDIAEGYSVSREKKESFPLTVTSAQKNPTAFYLCASSQQGRNTEAFFGQGTRLTVV.

The chain combines TRBV24-1 with TRBJ2-3, with D perhaps matching TRBD2 (7 bases). CDR3 length equals 14 residues. Trimming took off 3 bases at V and 8 bases at J, with 14 bases between the two ends. From germline, CDR1 is KGHDR and CDR2 SFDVKD. CDR3 coding DNA: TGTGCCACCAGTGATCCCGGACTAGGGGGTACGCAGTATTTT. Translating it yields CATSDPGLGGTQYF.

The V and J genes are TRBV7-2 and TRBJ1-6, with D uncertain. The V end was cut by 1 base, the J end by 7 bases, with 8 bases between. This CDR3 region has 14 residues. Germline V gene data show CDR1 as SGHTA and CDR2 as FQGNSA. In DNA form, the CDR3 reads TGTGCCAGCAGCTTAGTTAGGGCCAATTCACCCCTCCACTTT. Translated, it gives CASSLVRANSPLHF.

This clonotype came up a few times. V usage is TRBV15 and J usage is TRBJ2-7, with D perhaps TRBD2 (6 bases). Trimming cost V 5 bases and J 12 bases, with 20 bases left between them. The CDR3 is 13 residues long. Germline CDR1 and CDR2: LNHNV and YYDKDF (reference sequence). CDR3 bases: TGTGCCACCAGCCGCCGGGACTCCCTCGCGCGGTACTTC. Translation gives CATSRRDSLARYF.

The genes are TRBV29-1 and TRBJ2-3; 11 positions match TRBD2. The V gene end was trimmed by 5 bases and the J gene end by 4 bases; junction bases not matched to a gene: 5. The CDR3 is made up of 14 amino acids. Germline assignment: CDR1 SQVTM and CDR2 ANQGSEA. CDR3 protein: CSVFIAGGADTQYF. In nucleotides, the CDR3 is TGCAGCGTTTTCATAGCGGGAGGGGCAGATACGCAGTATTTT.

This sequence joins TRBV6-1 and TRBJ1-3; D gene unclear. V lost 5 bases, J lost 4 bases, and 15 bases lay in between. Germline CDR1 and CDR2: MNHNS and SASEGT. The CDR3 has 15 amino acids. CDR3 DNA sequence: TGTGCCAGCAGTCACCTAACAGACCTCGGAAACACCATATATTTT. Its protein product is CASSHLTDLGNTIYF.

For the CDR3, the DNA is TGTGCCAGCAGCCCCCGGACAGCGAACACTGAAGCTTTCTTT. It is translated as CASSPRTANTEAFF. The chain has TRBV11-2 and TRBJ1-1; TRBD1 is a possible D gene (6 bases). This CDR3 contains 14 residues. Germline V gene lookup returns CDR1 SGHAT and CDR2 FQNNGV. With 5 bases removed from V and 1 base from J, the gap between germline ends came to 11 bases.

This rearrangement joins TRBV28 to TRBJ1-5; a possible D gene is TRBD1 (6 bases). In germline, CDR1 is MDHEN, CDR2 SYDVKM. V was shortened by 7 bases and J by 6 bases, with 19 bases between the two germline ends. The CDR3 covers 15 residues. Written as DNA, the CDR3 is TGTGCCAGCATAGAAGGGTGGGGGCAAACTCAGCCCCAGCATTTT. Translated, it gives CASIEGWGQTQPQHF.

The chain recombines TRBV7-3 with TRBJ2-1, with 7 nucleotides matching TRBD2. With V trimmed by 5 bases and J by 4 bases, 8 bases remained unmatched. Germline V gene data show CDR1 as SGHTA and CDR2 as FQGTGA. This CDR3 contains 15 residues. This chain's CDR3 is CASSDAGVSYNEQFF. Here the CDR3 DNA reads TGTGCCAGCAGCGACGCGGGAGTGAGTTACAATGAGCAGTTCTTC.

This clonotype was seen a few times. The rearrangement uses TRBV28 and TRBJ1-5; 9 bases align to TRBD1. CDR1 is MDHEN, CDR2 SYDVKM, per germline. The CDR3 is 14 amino acids. V dropped 6 bases and J dropped 7; count of bases not matched to a gene: 7. CDR3 protein: CASRRDRVWQPQHF. The CDR3 DNA reads as TGTGCCAGCAGACGGGACAGGGTATGGCAGCCCCAGCATTTT.

The V gene is TRBV7-8, the J gene TRBJ1-4, with D unclear. This CDR3 spans 16 amino acids. V lost 6 bases to trimming and J lost 8 bases, with 22 bases between them. Per germline, CDR1 SGHVS and CDR2 FQNEAQ. This CDR3 is CASRPSGHQLREKLFF. CDR3 bases: TGTGCCAGCAGACCAAGCGGGCACCAATTAAGGGAAAAACTGTTTTTT.

V gene TRBV6-2 or TRBV6-3 combines with J gene TRBJ1-2, with a tentative D call TRBD1 (5 bases). Germline CDR1 and CDR2: MNHEY and SVGEGT. The CDR3 is 15 amino acids. Trimming pared 3 bases from V and 2 bases from J, leaving 13 bases between. CDR3 in DNA: TGTGCCAGCAGTTATGGGGCCTATGGCAACTATGGCTACACCTTC. Translation: CASSYGAYGNYGYTF.

Only a few counts were recorded for this clonotype. The chain couples TRBV7-3 to TRBJ2-7, with TRBD2 matching over 8 bases. V shed 5 bases, J shed 3 bases, and the junction held 3 bases outside the gene matches. The CDR3 has 13 amino acids. CDR1 is SGHTA and CDR2 is FQGTGA in the germline V gene. CDR3 sequence (DNA): TGTGCCAGCAGCCCACGGGGGGGCTACGAGCAGTACTTC. This translates into CASSPRGGYEQYF.

CDR3 sequence reads: CASSVANRAGEGGYTF. In DNA, the CDR3 is TGTGCCAGCAGCGTAGCTAACCGGGCGGGAGAGGGTGGCTACACCTTC. The rearrangement links TRBV9 to TRBJ1-2; D is uncertain. V lost 0 bases, J lost 7 bases, and 19 bases lay in between. The CDR3 is made up of 16 amino acids. Germline lookup yields CDR1 SGDLS and CDR2 YYNGEE.

The J gene is TRBJ1-3, the V gene TRBV7-9; 8 nucleotides match TRBD1. CDR3 length equals 16 residues. CDR1 SEHNR and CDR2 FQNEAQ come from the germline V gene (reference sequence). The junction had 12 bases not matched to a gene; V was cut back by 5 bases and J by 6 bases. This CDR3 reads CASSPPTGDPINTIYF. The CDR3, as DNA: TGTGCCAGCAGCCCTCCGACAGGGGATCCGATAAACACCATATATTTT.